This is a list of T cell receptor beta chains from one sample in a study of vaccination effects on CD4 cells after COVID-19. No antigen has been assigned to these receptors. Generated by immunoSEQ multiplex PCR, the TCRdb table keeps only in-frame clones and is missing some. The table shows 25,000 to 35,000 clones, with under 85% occurring only once. The specimen comprised CD4+ T cells from PBMCs cultured with a peptide pool, sampled before COVID-19 vaccination. These receptors were taken from a human donor who had a prior SARS-CoV-2 infection. Each CDR3 is given with its conserved first and last residue. D genes are given only for firm matches. Size values are once, few and many counts, or a class for expanded clones, and some rows have none.

v_gene: TRBV11-2; d_gene: NA; abundance: NA; len: 18; j_gene: TRBJ1-3; CDR3nt: TGTGCCAGCAGCACTCCTCGGTCTGGGCGCGGCCAAAGAAACACCATATATTTT; CDR3aa: CASSTPRSGRGQRNTIYF
v_gene: TRBV4-1; d_gene: NA; abundance: NA; len: 16; j_gene: TRBJ1-5; CDR3nt: TGCGCCAGCAGCCAAGATGGGGCGCGGGGCAATCAGCCCCAGCATTTT; CDR3aa: CASSQDGARGNQPQHF
v_gene: TRBV9; d_gene: NA; abundance: NA; len: 12; j_gene: TRBJ1-2; CDR3nt: TGTGCCAGCAGCGCCTCTTACTATGGCTACACCTTC; CDR3aa: CASSASYYGYTF
v_gene: TRBV5-1; d_gene: NA; abundance: NA; len: 14; j_gene: TRBJ1-6; CDR3nt: TGCGCCAGCAGCCCGGGACGGTTAAATTCACCCCTCCACTTT; CDR3aa: CASSPGRLNSPLHF
v_gene: TRBV12-3/TRBV12-4; d_gene: TRBD2; abundance: NA; len: 12; j_gene: TRBJ2-5; CDR3nt: TGTGCCAGCAGCCGGGACTATGGGACCCAGTACTTC; CDR3aa: CASSRDYGTQYF
v_gene: TRBV7-8; d_gene: TRBD1; abundance: NA; len: 14; j_gene: TRBJ1-2; CDR3nt: TGTGCCAGCAGCAAATTAGACAGGGTAGTAGGCTACACCTTC; CDR3aa: CASSKLDRVVGYTF
v_gene: TRBV18; d_gene: TRBD2; abundance: few; len: 16; j_gene: TRBJ2-7; CDR3nt: TGTGCCAGCTCACCAGCTACTAGCGCAAAAGCCTACGAGCAGTACTTC; CDR3aa: CASSPATSAKAYEQYF
v_gene: TRBV5-1; d_gene: NA; abundance: NA; len: 18; j_gene: TRBJ2-1; CDR3nt: TGCGCCAGCCACTCTGGTAGGTTGGGAGTTGTATCCTACAATGAGCAGTTCTTC; CDR3aa: CASHSGRLGVVSYNEQFF
v_gene: TRBV7-2; d_gene: NA; abundance: NA; len: 15; j_gene: TRBJ2-5; CDR3nt: TGTGCCAGCAGCTTTTTACGAGGGGGGCAAGAGACCCAGTACTTC; CDR3aa: CASSFLRGGQETQYF
v_gene: TRBV19; d_gene: NA; abundance: NA; len: 14; j_gene: TRBJ1-2; CDR3nt: TGTGCCAGTAGTATAGGCGTACTTCAGGGGAGGTACACCTTC; CDR3aa: CASSIGVLQGRYTF
v_gene: TRBV2; d_gene: NA; abundance: NA; len: 12; j_gene: TRBJ2-3; CDR3nt: TGTGCCAGCAAACTAGCATCTGATACGCAGTATTTT; CDR3aa: CASKLASDTQYF
v_gene: TRBV19; d_gene: TRBD1; abundance: NA; len: 11; j_gene: TRBJ1-5; CDR3nt: TGTGCCAGCACCGGGACAGGCAAGAGGCATTTT; CDR3aa: CASTGTGKRHF
v_gene: TRBV28; d_gene: TRBD1; abundance: NA; len: 13; j_gene: TRBJ1-2; CDR3nt: TGTGCCAGCAGCCTAGACAGGGGCTATGGCTACACCTTC; CDR3aa: CASSLDRGYGYTF